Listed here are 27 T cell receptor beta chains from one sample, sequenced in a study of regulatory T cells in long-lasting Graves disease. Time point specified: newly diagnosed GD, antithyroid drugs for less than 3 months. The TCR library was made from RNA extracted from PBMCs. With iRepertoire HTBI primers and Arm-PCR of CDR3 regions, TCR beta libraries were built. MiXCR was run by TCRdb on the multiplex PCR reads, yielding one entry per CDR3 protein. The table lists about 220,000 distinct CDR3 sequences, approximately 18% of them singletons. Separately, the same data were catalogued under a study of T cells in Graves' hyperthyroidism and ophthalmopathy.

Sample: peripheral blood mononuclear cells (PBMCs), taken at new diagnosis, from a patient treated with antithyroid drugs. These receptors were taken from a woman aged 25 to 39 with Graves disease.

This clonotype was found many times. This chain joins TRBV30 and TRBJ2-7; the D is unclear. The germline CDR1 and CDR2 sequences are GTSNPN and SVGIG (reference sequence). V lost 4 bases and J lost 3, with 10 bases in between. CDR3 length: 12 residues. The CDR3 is CAWNYGVYEQYF. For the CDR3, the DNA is TGTGCCTGGAATTATGGGGTCTACGAGCAGTACTTC.

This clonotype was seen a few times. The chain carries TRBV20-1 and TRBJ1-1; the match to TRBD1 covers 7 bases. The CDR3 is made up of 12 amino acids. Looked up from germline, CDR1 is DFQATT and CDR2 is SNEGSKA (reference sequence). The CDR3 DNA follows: TGCAGGGGAAGAGAGGGGGCGGGAGAAGCTTTCTTT. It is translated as CRGREGAGEAFF.

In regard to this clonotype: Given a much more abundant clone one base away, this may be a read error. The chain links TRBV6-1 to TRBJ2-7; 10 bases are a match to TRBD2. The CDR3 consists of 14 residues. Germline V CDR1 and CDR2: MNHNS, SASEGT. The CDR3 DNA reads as TGTACCAGCAGGCCGGGACTAGCGTCCCCGGAGCAGTACTTC. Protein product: CTSRPGLASPEQYF.

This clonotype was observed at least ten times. CDR3 loop: CASSQGPMGESEAFF. The CDR3, as DNA: TGTGCCAGCAGCCAAGGCCCGATGGGCGAATCTGAAGCTTTCTTT. V and J are TRBV14 and TRBJ1-1; D not resolved. The germline V and J ends were trimmed by 1 base and 6 bases, with 15 bases remaining between them. Per germline, CDR1 SGHDN and CDR2 FVKESK. CDR3 length: 15 amino acids.

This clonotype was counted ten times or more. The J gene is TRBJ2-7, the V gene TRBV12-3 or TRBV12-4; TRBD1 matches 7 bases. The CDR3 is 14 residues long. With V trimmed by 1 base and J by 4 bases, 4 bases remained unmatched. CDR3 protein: CASSLGGGQYEQYF. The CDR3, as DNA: TGTGCCAGCAGTTTAGGAGGGGGACAGTACGAGCAGTACTTC.

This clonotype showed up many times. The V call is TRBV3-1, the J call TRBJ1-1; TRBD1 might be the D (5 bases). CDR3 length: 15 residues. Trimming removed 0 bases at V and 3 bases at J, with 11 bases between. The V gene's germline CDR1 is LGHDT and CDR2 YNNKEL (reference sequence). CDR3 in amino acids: CASSQEVGQDTEAFF. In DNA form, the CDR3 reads TGTGCCAGCAGCCAAGAGGTGGGGCAGGACACTGAAGCTTTCTTT.

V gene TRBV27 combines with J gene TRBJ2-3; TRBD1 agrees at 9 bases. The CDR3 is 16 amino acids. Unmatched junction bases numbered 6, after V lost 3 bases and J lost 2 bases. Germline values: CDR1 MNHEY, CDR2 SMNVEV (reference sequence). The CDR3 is CASSFRDRVLTDTQYF. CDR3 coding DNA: TGTGCCAGCAGTTTCCGGGACAGGGTCCTCACAGATACGCAGTATTTT.

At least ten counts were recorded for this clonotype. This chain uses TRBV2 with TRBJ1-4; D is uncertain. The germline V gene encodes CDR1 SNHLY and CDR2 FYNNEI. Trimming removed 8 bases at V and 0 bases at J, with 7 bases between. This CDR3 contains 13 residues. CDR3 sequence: CASLFATNEKLFF. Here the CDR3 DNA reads TGTGCCAGCCTCTTTGCAACTAATGAAAAACTGTTTTTT.

The CDR3 bases are TGCAGTGCTAGTGGCAGCTCCTACGAGCAGTACTTC. This translates into CSASGSSYEQYF. This chain connects TRBV20-1 to TRBJ2-7; no definite D call. The CDR3 sequence is 12 residues long. V lost 3 bases to trimming and J lost 0 bases, with 6 bases between them. Germline V gene sequence: CDR1 DFQATT, CDR2 SNEGSKA (reference sequence).

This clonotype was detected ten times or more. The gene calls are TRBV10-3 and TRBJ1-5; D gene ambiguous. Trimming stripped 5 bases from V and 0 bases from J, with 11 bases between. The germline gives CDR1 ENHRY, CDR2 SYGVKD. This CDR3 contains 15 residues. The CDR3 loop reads CAISQEISSNQPQHF. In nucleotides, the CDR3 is TGTGCCATCAGTCAAGAAATTTCTAGCAATCAGCCCCAGCATTTT.

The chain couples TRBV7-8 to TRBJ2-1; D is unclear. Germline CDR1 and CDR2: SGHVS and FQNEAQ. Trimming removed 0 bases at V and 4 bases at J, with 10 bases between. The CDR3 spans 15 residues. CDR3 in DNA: TGTGCCAGCAGCTTAGCGGAACACAGATACAATGAGCAGTTCTTC. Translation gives CASSLAEHRYNEQFF.

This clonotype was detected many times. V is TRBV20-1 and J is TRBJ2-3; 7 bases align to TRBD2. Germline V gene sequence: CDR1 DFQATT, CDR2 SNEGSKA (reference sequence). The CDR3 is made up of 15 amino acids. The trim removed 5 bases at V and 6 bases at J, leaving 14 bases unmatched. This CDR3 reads CSAPPFGEGRDTQYF. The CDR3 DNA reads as TGCAGTGCTCCCCCCTTCGGGGAGGGTAGGGATACGCAGTATTTT.

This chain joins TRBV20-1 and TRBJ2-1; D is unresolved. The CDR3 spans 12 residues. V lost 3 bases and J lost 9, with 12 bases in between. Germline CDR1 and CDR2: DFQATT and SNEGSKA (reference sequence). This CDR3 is CSARVDEGEQFF. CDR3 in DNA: TGCAGTGCTAGGGTGGATGAAGGTGAGCAGTTCTTC.

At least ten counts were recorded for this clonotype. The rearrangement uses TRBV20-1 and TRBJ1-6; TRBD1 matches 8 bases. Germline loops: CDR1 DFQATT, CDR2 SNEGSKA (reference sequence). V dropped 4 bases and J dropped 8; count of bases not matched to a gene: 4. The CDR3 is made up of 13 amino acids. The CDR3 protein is CSATGGSHSPLHF. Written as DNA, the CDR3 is TGCAGTGCTACAGGGGGCTCACATTCACCCCTCCACTTT.

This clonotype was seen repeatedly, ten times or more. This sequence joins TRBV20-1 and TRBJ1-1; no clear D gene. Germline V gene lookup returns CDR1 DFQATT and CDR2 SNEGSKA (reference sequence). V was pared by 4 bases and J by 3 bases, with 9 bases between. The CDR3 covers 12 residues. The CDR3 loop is CSATRTDTEAFF. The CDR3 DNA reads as TGCAGTGCTACGAGGACGGACACTGAAGCTTTCTTT.

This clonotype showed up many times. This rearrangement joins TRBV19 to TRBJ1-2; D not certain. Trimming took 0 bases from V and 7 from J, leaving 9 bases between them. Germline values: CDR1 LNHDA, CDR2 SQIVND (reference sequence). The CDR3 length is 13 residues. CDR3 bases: TGTGCCAGTAGTATAGACCGTGGCTCTGGCTACACCTTC. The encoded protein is CASSIDRGSGYTF. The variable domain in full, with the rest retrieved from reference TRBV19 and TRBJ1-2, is DGGITQSPKYLFRKEGQNVTLSCEQNLNHDAMYWYRQDPGQGLRLIYYSQIVNDFQKGDIAEGYSVSREKKESFPLTVTSAQKNPTAFYLCASSIDRGSGYTFGSGTRLTVV.

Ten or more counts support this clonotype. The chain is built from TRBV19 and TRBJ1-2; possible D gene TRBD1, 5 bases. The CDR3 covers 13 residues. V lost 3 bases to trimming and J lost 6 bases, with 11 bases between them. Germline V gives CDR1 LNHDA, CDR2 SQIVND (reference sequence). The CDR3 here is CASSIRRGDGYTF. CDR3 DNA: TGTGCCAGTAGTATTCGGCGAGGGGATGGCTACACCTTC. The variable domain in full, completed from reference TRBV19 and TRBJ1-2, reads DGGITQSPKYLFRKEGQNVTLSCEQNLNHDAMYWYRQDPGQGLRLIYYSQIVNDFQKGDIAEGYSVSREKKESFPLTVTSAQKNPTAFYLCASSIRRGDGYTFGSGTRLTVV.

CDR3 sequence (DNA): TGCGCCAGCAGCTTGAAAGTCTTCCGGGGATATGGCTACACCTTC. This translates into CASSLKVFRGYGYTF. The V gene is TRBV5-1, the J gene TRBJ1-2; D remains unclear. CDR3 length equals 15 residues. The V end was cut by 1 base, the J end by 5 bases, with 15 bases between. Germline CDR1 SGHRS, CDR2 YFSETQ.

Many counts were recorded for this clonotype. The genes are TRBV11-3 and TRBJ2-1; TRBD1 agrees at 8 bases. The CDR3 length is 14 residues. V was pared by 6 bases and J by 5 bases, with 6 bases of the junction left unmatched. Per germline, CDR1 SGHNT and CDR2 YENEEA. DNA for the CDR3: TGTGCCAGCAGTTCCGGGACAGGTAACAATGAGCAGTTCTTC. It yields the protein CASSSGTGNNEQFF.

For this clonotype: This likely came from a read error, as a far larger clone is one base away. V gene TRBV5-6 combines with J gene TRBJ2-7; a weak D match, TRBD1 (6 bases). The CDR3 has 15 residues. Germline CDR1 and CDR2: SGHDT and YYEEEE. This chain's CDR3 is CASSLETGTTYKQYF. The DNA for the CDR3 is TGTGCCAGCAGTTTAGAGACCGGGACAACCTACAAGCAGTACTTC.

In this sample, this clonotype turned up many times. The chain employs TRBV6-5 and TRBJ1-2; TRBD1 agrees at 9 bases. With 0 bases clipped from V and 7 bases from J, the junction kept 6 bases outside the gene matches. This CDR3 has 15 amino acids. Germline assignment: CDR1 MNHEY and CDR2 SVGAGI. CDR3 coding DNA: TGTGCCAGCAGTTACTCGGGACAGGGACCAGGTGGCTACACCTTC. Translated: CASSYSGQGPGGYTF.

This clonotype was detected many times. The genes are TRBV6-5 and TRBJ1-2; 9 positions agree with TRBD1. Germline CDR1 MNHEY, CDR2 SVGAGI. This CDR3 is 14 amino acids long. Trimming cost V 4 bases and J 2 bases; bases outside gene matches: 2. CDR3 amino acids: CASSSGTGNYGYTF. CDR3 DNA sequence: TGTGCCAGCAGTTCCGGGACAGGGAACTATGGCTACACCTTC.

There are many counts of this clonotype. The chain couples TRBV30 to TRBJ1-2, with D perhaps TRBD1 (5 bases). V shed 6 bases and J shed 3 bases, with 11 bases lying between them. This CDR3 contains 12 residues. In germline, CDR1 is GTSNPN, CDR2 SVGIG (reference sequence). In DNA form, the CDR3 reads TGTGCCTGTTTGAGGGGATACTATGGCTACACCTTC. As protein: CACLRGYYGYTF.

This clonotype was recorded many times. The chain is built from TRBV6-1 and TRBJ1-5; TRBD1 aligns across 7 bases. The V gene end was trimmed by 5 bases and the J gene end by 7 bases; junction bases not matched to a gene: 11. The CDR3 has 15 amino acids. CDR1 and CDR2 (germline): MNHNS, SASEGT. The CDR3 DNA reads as TGTGCCAGCAGTCCCTCACAGGGGCAGGGGCAGCCCCAGCATTTT. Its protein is CASSPSQGQGQPQHF.

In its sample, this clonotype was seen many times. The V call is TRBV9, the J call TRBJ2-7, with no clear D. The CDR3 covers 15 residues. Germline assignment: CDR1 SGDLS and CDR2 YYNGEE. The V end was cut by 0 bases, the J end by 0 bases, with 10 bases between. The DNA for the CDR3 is TGTGCCAGCAGCGTAGAATGGAGCGACTCCTACGAGCAGTACTTC. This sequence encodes CASSVEWSDSYEQYF.

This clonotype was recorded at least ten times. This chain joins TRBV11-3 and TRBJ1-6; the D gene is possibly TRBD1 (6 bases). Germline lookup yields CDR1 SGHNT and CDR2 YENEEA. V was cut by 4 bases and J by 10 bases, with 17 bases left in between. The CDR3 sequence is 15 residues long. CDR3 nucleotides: TGTGCCAGCAGCTCTAGGGGAACAGGGCCATCACCCCTCCACTTT. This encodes CASSSRGTGPSPLHF.

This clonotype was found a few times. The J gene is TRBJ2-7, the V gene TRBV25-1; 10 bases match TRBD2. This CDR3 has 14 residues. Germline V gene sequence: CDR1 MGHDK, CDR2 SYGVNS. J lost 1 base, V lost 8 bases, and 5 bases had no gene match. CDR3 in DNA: TGTGCCAGCGCTTGGACTAGCGGATCCTACGAGCAGTACTTC. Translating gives CASAWTSGSYEQYF.